These 28 T cell receptor beta chains came from one sample sequenced in a study of T-cell memory formation after mild COVID-19. TCRdb itself ran the 5' RACE reads through MiXCR, one entry per CDR3 protein. The table includes 350,000 to 500,000 distinct CDR3 sequences, about 25% detected once. Sequenced: PBMCs or a T cell subset sorted from them (not recorded which). The receptors shown here come from an adult woman who had mild COVID-19 (a few samples of this study predate the infection). Cell type and time point are not known.

There are a few counts of this clonotype. The CDR3 loop reads CSASGGQGKGDGYTF. For the CDR3, the DNA is TGCAGTGCTAGTGGTGGGCAGGGGAAGGGGGATGGCTACACCTTC. This chain joins TRBV20-1 and TRBJ1-2; D may be TRBD1 (6 bases). The CDR3 totals 15 residues. The germline V and J ends were trimmed by 3 bases and 6 bases, with 20 bases remaining between them. The germline gives CDR1 DFQATT, CDR2 SNEGSKA (reference sequence).

The chain is built from TRBV9 and TRBJ2-3; D tentatively reads TRBD1 or TRBD2 (5 bases each). V gave up 0 bases and J gave up 6 bases, with 8 bases separating them. The V gene's germline CDR1 is SGDLS and CDR2 YYNGEE. This CDR3 comprises 13 residues. In DNA, the CDR3 is TGTGCCAGCAGCGTAGGGGGGTCGGATACGCAGTATTTT. Encoded protein: CASSVGGSDTQYF.

The chain joins TRBV13 to TRBJ2-7, with 9 positions matching TRBD2. From germline, CDR1 is PRHDT and CDR2 FYEKMQ (reference sequence). CDR3 length: 18 amino acids. J gave up 5 bases and V 0 bases, and 14 bases lay outside the gene matches. The CDR3 is CASSLGLVFGGGVDEQYF. CDR3 in DNA: TGTGCCAGCAGCTTAGGCCTCGTCTTCGGCGGGGGGGTCGACGAGCAGTACTTC.

The V gene is TRBV5-1, the J gene TRBJ1-1; D may be TRBD1 (6 bases). V gave up 4 bases and J gave up 1 base, with 11 bases separating them. The CDR3 loop spans 14 amino acids. Germline V lookup: CDR1 SGHRS, CDR2 YFSETQ. The CDR3 DNA is TGCGCCAGCAGCCTGGGGGCGCAGAACACTGAAGCTTTCTTT. Its protein product is CASSLGAQNTEAFF.

This clonotype was detected a few times. This chain joins TRBV28 and TRBJ2-3; 8 nucleotides match TRBD1. In germline, CDR1 is MDHEN, CDR2 SYDVKM. The CDR3 is 15 residues long. The V and J ends lost 6 bases and 0 bases, in that order; junction bases with no gene match: 5. The CDR3 spells CASRGQGVSTDTQYF. DNA of the CDR3: TGTGCCAGCAGAGGACAGGGAGTTAGCACAGATACGCAGTATTTT.

V and J are TRBV7-2 and TRBJ2-3; no firm D call. In germline, CDR1 is SGHTA, CDR2 FQGNSA. Trimming took 5 bases from V and 0 from J, leaving 12 bases between them. This CDR3 is built from 15 residues. The CDR3 nucleotides read TGTGCCAGCAGCAAGACCGACTTAAGCACAGATACGCAGTATTTT. Translation gives CASSKTDLSTDTQYF.

This clonotype was found many times. The rearrangement joins TRBV24-1 to TRBJ2-2; 7 nucleotides line up with TRBD1. With V trimmed by 0 bases and J by 3 bases, 0 bases remained unmatched. The CDR3 totals 15 residues. Germline V CDR1 and CDR2: KGHDR, SFDVKD. Here the CDR3 reads CATSDLDRDTGELFF. CDR3 DNA sequence: TGTGCCACCAGTGATTTGGACAGGGACACCGGGGAGCTGTTTTTT.

The chain recombines TRBV9 with TRBJ2-3; no firm D call. V gave up 0 bases and J gave up 2 bases, with 7 bases separating them. The V gene's germline CDR1 is SGDLS and CDR2 YYNGEE. The CDR3 runs 14 residues. The CDR3 DNA reads TGTGCCAGCAGCGTAGCTGGTTTCACAGATACGCAGTATTTT. Protein product: CASSVAGFTDTQYF.

This clonotype was counted a few times. The CDR3 protein is CASQGLGTDTQYF. In nucleotides, the CDR3 is TGTGCCAGCCAGGGACTAGGGACAGATACGCAGTATTTT. The chain links TRBV7-9 to TRBJ2-3; 8 positions agree with TRBD2. CDR1 is SEHNR, CDR2 FQNEAQ, per germline (reference sequence). J lost 3 bases, V lost 8 bases, and 4 bases had no gene match. The CDR3 contains 13 residues.

The chain is built from TRBV12-3 or TRBV12-4 and TRBJ1-2; D remains unclear. CDR3 length: 12 amino acids. The ends were cut back, 3 bases at V and 8 bases at J, with 10 bases in the middle. CDR3 residues: CASSLSAGGYTF. Here the CDR3 DNA reads TGTGCCAGCAGTTTGTCGGCGGGGGGCTACACCTTC.

J is TRBJ2-7 and V is TRBV4-1; 8 nucleotides match TRBD2. The CDR3 sequence is 14 residues long. Losses at the gene ends were 4 bases for V and 6 bases for J; bases not matched to a gene: 8. Germline values: CDR1 MGHRA, CDR2 YSYEKL. This CDR3 is CASSLRGGLGEQYF. In nucleotides, the CDR3 is TGCGCCAGCAGCCTCCGGGGGGGGTTAGGCGAGCAGTACTTC.

The chain links TRBV12-3 or TRBV12-4 to TRBJ1-2; tentative D call: TRBD1 (6 bases). Trimming took 6 bases from V and 7 from J, leaving 15 bases between them. This CDR3 has 13 residues. CDR3 sequence: CASSTSSGVGYTF. The CDR3 DNA follows: TGTGCCAGCAGCACATCCTCAGGGGTTGGCTACACCTTC.

This clonotype occurred a few times. The chain joins TRBV6-8 to TRBJ1-1; D gene uncertain. The germline gives CDR1 MNHGY, CDR2 SAAAGT. The CDR3 extends over 14 amino acids. V was shortened by 0 bases and J by 1 base, with 6 bases between the two germline ends. DNA for the CDR3: TGTGCCAGCAGTTACTCGTACGGGAACACTGAAGCTTTCTTT. Amino acid sequence: CASSYSYGNTEAFF.

This clonotype was picked up a small number of times. This rearrangement joins TRBV7-6 to TRBJ2-5; possibly TRBD1 or TRBD2 for D (5 bases each). Germline V gives CDR1 SGHVS, CDR2 FNYEAQ. Trimming removed 1 base at V and 7 bases at J, with 10 bases between. The CDR3 contains 13 residues. The CDR3 DNA reads as TGTGCCAGCAGCTTAGGGGATGGGGGGACCCAGTACTTC. As protein: CASSLGDGGTQYF.

This chain links TRBV20-1 with TRBJ2-7; D not resolved. This CDR3 contains 16 residues. V was shortened by 1 base and J by 4 bases, with 20 bases between the two germline ends. Germline values: CDR1 DFQATT, CDR2 SNEGSKA (reference sequence). CDR3 sequence: CSARAVFWEFGYEQYF. DNA for the CDR3: TGCAGTGCTAGAGCCGTATTTTGGGAATTCGGATACGAGCAGTACTTC.

This clonotype was recorded once. In DNA, the CDR3 is TGCAGTGCGCGGCTAGGGTGGTACGAGCAGTACTTC. It encodes CSARLGWYEQYF. V is TRBV20-1 and J is TRBJ2-7, with D hard to call. CDR1 is DFQATT and CDR2 is SNEGSKA in the germline V gene (reference sequence). CDR3 size: 12 residues. Trimming shortened V by 6 bases and J by 4 bases, and 13 bases separated the two germline ends.

This clonotype has just a few counts. The chain carries TRBV28 and TRBJ2-1, with no clear D. V was cut by 2 bases and J by 7 bases, with 15 bases left in between. Germline CDR1 MDHEN, CDR2 SYDVKM. The CDR3 contains 15 residues. The CDR3 bases are TGTGCCAGCAGTTTAGCCTCCACGGGTCAGAATGAGCAGTTCTTC. This codes for CASSLASTGQNEQFF.

This clonotype has just a few counts. The CDR3 is CASSYGRISGANVLTF. The CDR3 DNA reads TGCGCCAGCAGCTACGGGCGGATCTCTGGGGCCAACGTCCTGACTTTC. The chain has TRBV4-3 and TRBJ2-6; the D is unclear. CDR1 and CDR2 from the germline V gene are LGHNA and YSLEER. The CDR3 totals 16 residues. Trimming shortened V by 5 bases and J by 0 bases, and 11 bases separated the two germline ends.

This sequence joins TRBV10-3 and TRBJ2-7; TRBD2 might be the D (6 bases). V was cut by 7 bases and J by 2 bases, with 15 bases left in between. The germline gives CDR1 ENHRY, CDR2 SYGVKD. The CDR3 spans 14 residues. CDR3 DNA sequence: TGTGCCATCAAAGGGACTCTCCTCACCTACGAGCAGTACTTC. Translated, it gives CAIKGTLLTYEQYF.

The chain has TRBV4-1 and TRBJ1-4; D ambiguous. V was shortened by 8 bases and J by 8 bases, with 12 bases between the two germline ends. The CDR3 is 12 amino acids. The germline CDR1 and CDR2 sequences are MGHRA and YSYEKL. CDR3 in DNA: TGCGCCAGCCGTTATGAGGACGAAAAACTGTTTTTT. Residues: CASRYEDEKLFF.

A few counts support this clonotype. This rearrangement joins TRBV4-1 to TRBJ2-2; 11 bases agree with TRBD1. Germline V gene lookup returns CDR1 MGHRA and CDR2 YSYEKL. The CDR3 contains 16 residues. The ends lost 3 bases at V and 5 bases at J; junction bases unmatched: 5. The CDR3 is CASSHSGQGGTGELFF. CDR3 in DNA: TGCGCCAGCAGCCACTCGGGACAGGGGGGGACCGGGGAGCTGTTTTTT.

The V gene is TRBV14, the J gene TRBJ2-2; D ambiguous. Trimming took off 2 bases at V and 2 bases at J, with 9 bases between the two ends. Germline V gene data show CDR1 as SGHDN and CDR2 as FVKESK. This CDR3 comprises 15 residues. The CDR3 here is CASSQLWGNTGELFF. The CDR3 DNA sequence: TGTGCCAGCAGCCAATTATGGGGTAACACCGGGGAGCTGTTTTTT.

In its sample, this clonotype was seen many times. The chain uses TRBV29-1 and TRBJ1-1, with 7 bases identical to TRBD1. The CDR3 has 13 residues. Germline CDR1 SQVTM, CDR2 ANQGSEA. The ends lost 7 bases at V and 0 bases at J; junction bases unmatched: 5. The CDR3 reads CSASTGMNTEAFF. The CDR3 region has the DNA TGCAGCGCGTCGACAGGGATGAACACTGAAGCTTTCTTT.

V gene TRBV4-1 combines with J gene TRBJ1-3; unclear D gene. Germline CDR1 MGHRA, CDR2 YSYEKL. This CDR3 spans 14 amino acids. V lost 1 base to trimming and J lost 0 bases, with 4 bases between them. The CDR3 here is CASSQAHSGNTIYF. The DNA for the CDR3 is TGCGCCAGCAGCCAAGCACACTCTGGAAACACCATATATTTT.

The rearrangement links TRBV7-6 to TRBJ1-1; possible D gene TRBD1, 5 bases. Germline values: CDR1 SGHVS, CDR2 FNYEAQ. The CDR3 consists of 14 residues. V lost 5 bases and J lost 1, with 11 bases in between. The CDR3 region is CASSPGVRNTEAFF. The DNA for the CDR3 is TGTGCCAGCAGCCCGGGGGTAAGGAACACTGAAGCTTTCTTT. Supplemented by reference TRBV7-6 and TRBJ1-1, the full variable domain reads GAGVSQSPRYKVTKRGQDVALRCDPISGHVSLYWYRQALGQGPEFLTYFNYEAQQDKSGLPNDRFSAERPEGSISTLTIQRTEQRDSAMYRCASSPGVRNTEAFFGQGTRLTVV.

The sample holds a few counts of this clonotype. The genes are TRBV3-1 and TRBJ2-3; D gene ambiguous. V dropped 0 bases and J dropped 2 bases, with 15 bases sitting between them. This CDR3 spans 17 amino acids. CDR1 LGHDT and CDR2 YNNKEL come from the germline V gene (reference sequence). CDR3 in amino acids: CASSQERGTPATDTQYF. DNA for the CDR3: TGTGCCAGCAGCCAAGAGCGTGGCACCCCGGCCACAGATACGCAGTATTTT.

This clonotype was seen a few times. This sequence joins TRBV11-1 and TRBJ2-5, with a weak D call TRBD2 (6 bases). Germline V gene sequence: CDR1 SGHAT, CDR2 FQDESV (reference sequence). Trimming left V 7 bases short and J 4 bases short, with 19 bases between. The CDR3 runs 15 residues. CDR3: CASKRSNGGGETQYF. The CDR3 nucleotides read TGTGCCAGCAAAAGATCAAACGGGGGTGGAGAGACCCAGTACTTC.

V gene TRBV20-1 combines with J gene TRBJ2-5; D gene unclear. Germline V gene sequence: CDR1 DFQATT, CDR2 SNEGSKA (reference sequence). The CDR3 totals 15 residues. V lost 0 bases and J lost 5, with 16 bases in between. The CDR3 nucleotides read TGCAGTGCTAGAGATGGGCGAAGTAATCAGGAGACCCAGTACTTC. Its protein product is CSARDGRSNQETQYF.